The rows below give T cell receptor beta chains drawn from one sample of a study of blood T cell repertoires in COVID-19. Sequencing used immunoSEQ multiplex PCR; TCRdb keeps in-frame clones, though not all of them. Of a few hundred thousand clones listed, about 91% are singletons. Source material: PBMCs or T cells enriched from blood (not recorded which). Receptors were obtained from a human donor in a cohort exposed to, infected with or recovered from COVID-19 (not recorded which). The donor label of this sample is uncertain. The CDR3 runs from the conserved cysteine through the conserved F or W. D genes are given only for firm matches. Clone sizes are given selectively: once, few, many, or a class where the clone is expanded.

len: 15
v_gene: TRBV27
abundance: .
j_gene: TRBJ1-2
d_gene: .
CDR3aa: CASSSGLTANYGYTF
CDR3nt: TGTGCCAGCAGTTCGGGACTTACAGCTAACTATGGCTACACCTTC

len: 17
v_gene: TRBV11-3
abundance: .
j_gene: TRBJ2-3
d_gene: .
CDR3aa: CASSFGTPLRDTDTQYF
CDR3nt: TGTGCCAGCAGCTTCGGGACACCCCTGAGGGACACAGATACGCAGTATTTT

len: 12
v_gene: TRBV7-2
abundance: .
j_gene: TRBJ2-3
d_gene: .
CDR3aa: CASSPLSDTQYF
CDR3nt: TGTGCCAGCAGCCCTCTCTCAGATACGCAGTATTTT

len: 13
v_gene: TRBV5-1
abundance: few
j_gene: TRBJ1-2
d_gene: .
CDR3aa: CASSPGQTRGYTF
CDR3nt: TGCGCCAGCAGTCCGGGACAAACAAGAGGCTACACCTTC

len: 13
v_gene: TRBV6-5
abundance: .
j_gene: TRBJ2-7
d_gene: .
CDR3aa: CASGRTAAYEQYF
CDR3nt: TGTGCCAGCGGACGGACAGCTGCCTACGAGCAGTACTTC

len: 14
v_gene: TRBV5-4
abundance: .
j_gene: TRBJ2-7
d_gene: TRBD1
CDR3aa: CASSSGQGSYEQYF
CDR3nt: TGTGCCAGCAGCTCGGGACAGGGGTCCTACGAGCAGTACTTC

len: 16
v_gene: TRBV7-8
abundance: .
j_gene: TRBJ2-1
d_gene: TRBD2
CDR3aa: CASSLSRAGGLYEQFF
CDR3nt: TGTGCCAGCAGCTTAAGTCGGGCGGGGGGGCTCTATGAGCAGTTCTTC

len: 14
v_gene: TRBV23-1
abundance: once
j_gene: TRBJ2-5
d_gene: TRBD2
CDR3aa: CASSLPGGQETQYF
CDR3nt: TGCGCCAGCAGTCTCCCGGGGGGTCAAGAGACCCAGTACTTC

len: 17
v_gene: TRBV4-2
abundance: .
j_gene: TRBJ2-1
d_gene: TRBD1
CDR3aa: CASSQVAGQGANNEQFF
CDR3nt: TGTGCCAGCAGCCAAGTCGCGGGACAGGGGGCGAACAATGAGCAGTTCTTC

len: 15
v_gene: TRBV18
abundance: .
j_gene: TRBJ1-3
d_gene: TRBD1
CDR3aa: CASLDGRDSGNTIYF
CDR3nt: TGTGCCAGCTTGGACGGACGGGACAGCGGAAACACCATATATTTT

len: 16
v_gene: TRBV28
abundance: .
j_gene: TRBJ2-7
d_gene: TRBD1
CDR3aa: CASSGSRTGGTYEQYF
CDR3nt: TGTGCCAGCAGTGGTTCCAGGACAGGGGGGACCTACGAGCAGTACTTC

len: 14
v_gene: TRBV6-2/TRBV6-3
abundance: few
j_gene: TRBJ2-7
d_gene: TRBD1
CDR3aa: CASTPGQISYEQYF
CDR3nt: TGTGCCAGCACCCCGGGACAGATCTCCTACGAGCAGTACTTC

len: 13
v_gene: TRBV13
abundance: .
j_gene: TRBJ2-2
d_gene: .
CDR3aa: CASSLLYTGELFF
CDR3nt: TGTGCCAGCAGCTTATTATACACCGGGGAGCTGTTTTTT

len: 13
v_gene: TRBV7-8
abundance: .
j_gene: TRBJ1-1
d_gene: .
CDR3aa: CASSPGQSLMAFF
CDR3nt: TGTGCCAGCAGCCCCGGACAGTCTCTTATGGCTTTCTTT

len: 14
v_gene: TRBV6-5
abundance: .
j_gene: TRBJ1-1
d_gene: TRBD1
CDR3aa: CASSYSQGAVEAFF
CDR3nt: TGTGCCAGCAGTTACTCGCAGGGGGCGGTTGAAGCTTTCTTT

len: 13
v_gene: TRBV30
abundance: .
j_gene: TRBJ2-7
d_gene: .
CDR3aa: CAWKKGLLYEQYF
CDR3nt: TGTGCCTGGAAAAAAGGACTGTTGTACGAGCAGTACTTC

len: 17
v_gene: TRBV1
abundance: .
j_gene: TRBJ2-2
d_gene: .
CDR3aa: CTSSQEDGTSGTGELFF
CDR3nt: TGCACCAGCAGCCAAGAGGACGGGACTAGCGGGACCGGGGAGCTGTTTTTT

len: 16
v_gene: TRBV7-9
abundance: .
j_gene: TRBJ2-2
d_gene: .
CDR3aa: CASSLADPGYTGELFF
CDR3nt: TGTGCCAGCAGCTTAGCAGATCCAGGATACACCGGGGAGCTGTTTTTT

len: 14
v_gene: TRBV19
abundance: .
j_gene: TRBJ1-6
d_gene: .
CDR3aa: CAVQGASYNSPLHF
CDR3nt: TGTGCCGTACAGGGAGCCTCCTATAATTCACCCCTCCACTTT

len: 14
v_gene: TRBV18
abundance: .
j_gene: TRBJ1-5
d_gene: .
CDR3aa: CASSPTSSNQPQHF
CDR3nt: TGTGCCAGCTCCCCAACCAGTAGCAATCAGCCCCAGCATTTT

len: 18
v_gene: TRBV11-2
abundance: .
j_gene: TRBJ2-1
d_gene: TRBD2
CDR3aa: CASSLVTKWLAGNNEQFF
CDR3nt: TGTGCCAGCAGCTTAGTTACGAAATGGCTAGCGGGTAACAATGAGCAGTTCTTC